Detailed here is one T cell receptor beta chain. Antigen specificity is unknown. The data were obtained in a study of cytomegalovirus exposure and HLA in healthy donors. Findings and caveats of the study: HLA alleles were associated with 15,000 to 20,000 TCR beta sequences in a later analysis at 0.05 false discovery rate. A later analysis reportedly found fewer N-insertions in an Asian-associated ancestry cluster than the approximately 660-donor mean. Researchers reported in a later analysis that a missense DCLRE1C variant was tied to TCR beta V- and J-gene trimming.

Trimming at V came to 10 bases and at J to 5 bases, leaving 10 bases not matched to a gene. This CDR3 region has 14 residues. CDR1 and CDR2 (germline): MNHEY, SVGAGI. At collection, donors were nominally healthy, but unrecorded immune exposures were probable. Researchers ran the PCR with 60 Vbeta and 13 Jbeta primers. The data were produced by immunoSEQ multiplex PCR, yet TCRdb's version contains in-frame clones alone and is incomplete. The data contain around 130,000 clones, around 77% of them singletons. The sequenced material came from PBMCs. The genes are TRBV6-5 and TRBJ2-1; 8 nucleotides line up with TRBD1. This clonotype originated in a man in his late teens or twenties in good health and CMV-seropositive. CDR3: CATASMDRDNEQFF. CDR3 nucleotide sequence: TGTGCCACCGCATCCATGGACAGGGACAATGAGCAGTTCTTC.